Listed below are T cell receptor beta chains from one sample, sequenced in a study of Ad26.COV2.S vaccination and SARS-CoV-2 variants. Profiling relied on immunoSEQ multiplex PCR, and the TCRdb table lists in-frame clones only, not all of them. The sample includes about 330,000 clones, under 90% seen only once; the top ten take 4.5% to 7%. This specimen consisted of peripheral blood, obtained in a trial of Ad26.COV2.S vaccine versus placebo. These receptor sequences come from a person between 18 and 65 years old who received the Ad26.COV2.S COVID-19 vaccine or a placebo. Both conserved end residues are trimmed from each CDR3.

j_call v_call cdr3_aa
TRBJ2-7 TRBV12-5 ASGLGPPAGFVDEQY
TRBJ1-1 TRBV7-2 ASAPGRANTEAF
TRBJ1-5 TRBV7-6 ASSLDSNQPQH
TRBJ2-1 TRBV6-1 ASSEEAETYNEQF
TRBJ1-2 TRBV28 ASIPRRHYGYT
TRBJ1-5 TRBV18 ASSPPDRNQPQH
TRBJ1-4 TRBV25-1 ATLGQGNEKLF
TRBJ1-1 TRBV18 ASSQGDTEAF
TRBJ1-2 TRBV3-1/TRBV3-2 ASSQDGIMGYGYT
TRBJ2-1 TRBV7-2 ASSSRRLAGGSTYNEQF
TRBJ2-1 TRBV2 ASSSGLAGDDEQF
TRBJ2-3 TRBV7-2 ASGSYGGGTDTQY
TRBJ1-1 TRBV18 ASSLDTGRNTEAF
TRBJ1-4 TRBV27 ASSTRANEKLF
TRBJ1-1 TRBV7-2 ASSLWPWTF
TRBJ2-7 TRBV27 ATSTFPYEQY
TRBJ2-1 TRBV4-1 ASRTSGGAPTF
TRBJ1-2 TRBV19 ATSDSVRSGYT
TRBJ2-2 TRBV29-1 SVVDPHTGELF
TRBJ2-1 TRBV6-2/TRBV6-3 ASRLGGQDEQF
TRBJ1-5 TRBV19 ASSIRDPTSRPQH
TRBJ2-3 TRBV2 ASKGREGTDTQY
TRBJ2-2 TRBV19 ASSVGANTGELF
TRBJ2-5 TRBV18 ASSPRPIETQY
TRBJ1-1 TRBV7-9 AISGEKNTEAF
TRBJ1-1 TRBV19 ASSITGGYTEAF
TRBJ2-7 TRBV11-3 ASSLGPGGGYEQY
TRBJ1-2 TRBV5-4 ASSSPATNYGYT
TRBJ1-1 TRBV18 AGLPSQPNTEAF
TRBJ2-5 TRBV19 ASAGTYQETQY
TRBJ2-7 TRBV19 ASSIGRGPYEQY
TRBJ2-5 TRBV7-2 ASSSGLAGALQETQY
TRBJ1-1 TRBV6-4 ASSDVNTEAF
TRBJ2-1 TRBV30 AWSVGTGNYNEQF
TRBJ1-1 TRBV19 ATAGPEAF
TRBJ2-1 TRBV19 ASRRDRPGEQF
TRBJ2-3 TRBV4-3 ASSQVGGATDTQY
TRBJ1-1 TRBV7-9 ASSPPRGQGDEAF
TRBJ1-4 TRBV5-1 ASSGTATNEKLF
TRBJ1-2 TRBV3-1/TRBV3-2 ASSQVRGQLTNYGYT
TRBJ1-2 TRBV20-1 SAGRNYGYT
TRBJ1-2 TRBV6-2/TRBV6-3 ASSYKWQGRNGYT